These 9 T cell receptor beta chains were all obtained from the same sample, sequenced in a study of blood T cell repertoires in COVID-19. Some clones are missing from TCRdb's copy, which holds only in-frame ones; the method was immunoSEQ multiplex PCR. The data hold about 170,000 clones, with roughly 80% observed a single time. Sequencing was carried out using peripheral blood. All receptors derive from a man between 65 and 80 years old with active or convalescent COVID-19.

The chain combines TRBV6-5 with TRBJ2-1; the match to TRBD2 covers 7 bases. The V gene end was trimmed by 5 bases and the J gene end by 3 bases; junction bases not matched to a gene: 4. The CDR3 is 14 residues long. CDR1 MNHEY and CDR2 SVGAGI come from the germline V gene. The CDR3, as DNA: TGTGCCAGCAGTATAAGCGGGGTCTACAATGAGCAGTTCTTC. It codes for CASSISGVYNEQFF.

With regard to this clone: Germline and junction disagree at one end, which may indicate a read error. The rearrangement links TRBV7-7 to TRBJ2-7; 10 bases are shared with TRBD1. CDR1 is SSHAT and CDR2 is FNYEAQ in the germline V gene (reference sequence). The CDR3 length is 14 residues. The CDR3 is CASSRDRGSSEQYF. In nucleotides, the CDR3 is TGTGCTAGCAGCCGGGACAGGGGTTCGTCCGAGCAGTACTTC.

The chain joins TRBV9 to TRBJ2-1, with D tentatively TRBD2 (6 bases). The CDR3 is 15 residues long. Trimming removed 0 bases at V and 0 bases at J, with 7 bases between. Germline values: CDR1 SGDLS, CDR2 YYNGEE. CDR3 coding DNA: TGTGCCAGCAGCGTAGCGGGACTCTCCTACAATGAGCAGTTCTTC. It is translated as CASSVAGLSYNEQFF.

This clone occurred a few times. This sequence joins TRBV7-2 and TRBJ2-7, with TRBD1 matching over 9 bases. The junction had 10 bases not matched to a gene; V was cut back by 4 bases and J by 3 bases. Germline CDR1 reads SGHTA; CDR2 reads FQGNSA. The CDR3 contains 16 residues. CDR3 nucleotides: TGTGCCAGCAGCTCGACCTTACAGGGGGCTGGCTACGAGCAGTACTTC. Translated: CASSSTLQGAGYEQYF.

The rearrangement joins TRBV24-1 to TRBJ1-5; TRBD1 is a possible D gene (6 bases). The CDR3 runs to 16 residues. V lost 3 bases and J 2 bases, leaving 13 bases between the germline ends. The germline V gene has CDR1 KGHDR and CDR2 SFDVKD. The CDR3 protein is CATSDALRGGNQPQHF. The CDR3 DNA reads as TGTGCCACCAGTGATGCGCTCAGGGGAGGCAATCAGCCCCAGCATTTT.

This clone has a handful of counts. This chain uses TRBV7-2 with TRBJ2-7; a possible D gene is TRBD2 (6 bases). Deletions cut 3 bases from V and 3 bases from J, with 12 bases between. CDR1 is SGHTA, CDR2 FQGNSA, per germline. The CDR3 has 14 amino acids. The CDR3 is CASSLEGGDYEQYF. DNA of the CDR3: TGTGCCAGCAGCTTGGAGGGCGGGGACTACGAGCAGTACTTC.

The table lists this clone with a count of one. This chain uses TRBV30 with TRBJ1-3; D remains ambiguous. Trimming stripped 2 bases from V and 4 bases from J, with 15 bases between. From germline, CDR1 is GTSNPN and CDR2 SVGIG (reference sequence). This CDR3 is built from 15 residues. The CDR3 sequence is CAWSRGYTGGNTIYF. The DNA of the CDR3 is TGTGCCTGGAGTAGAGGGTATACGGGCGGAAACACCATATATTTT. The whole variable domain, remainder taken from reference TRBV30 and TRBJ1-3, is SQTIHQWPATLVQPVGSPLSLECTVEGTSNPNLYWYRQAAGRGLQLLFYSVGIGQISSEVPQNLSASRPQDRQFILSSKKLLLSDSGFYLCAWSRGYTGGNTIYFGEGSWLTVV.

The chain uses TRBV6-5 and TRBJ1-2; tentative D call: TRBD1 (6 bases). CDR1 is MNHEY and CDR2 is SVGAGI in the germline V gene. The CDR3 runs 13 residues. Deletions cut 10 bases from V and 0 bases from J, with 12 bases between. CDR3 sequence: CATRRGTNYGYTF. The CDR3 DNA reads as TGTGCCACCAGGAGGGGGACTAACTATGGCTACACCTTC.

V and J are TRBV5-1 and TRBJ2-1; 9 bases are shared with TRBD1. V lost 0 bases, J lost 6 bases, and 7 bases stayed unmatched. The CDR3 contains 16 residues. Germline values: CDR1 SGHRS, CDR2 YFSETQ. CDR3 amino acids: CASSLERDRVGNEQFF. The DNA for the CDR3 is TGCGCCAGCAGCTTGGAGAGGGACAGGGTTGGCAATGAGCAGTTCTTC.